The 17 T cell receptor beta chains presented below share a single source sample, sequenced in a study of blood T cell repertoires in COVID-19. Some clones are missing from TCRdb's copy, which holds only in-frame ones; the method was immunoSEQ multiplex PCR. This repertoire shows about 78,000 clones, roughly 90% found once; its top ten account for roughly 0.8%. Specimen: peripheral blood. These receptors all come from a woman older than 75 with acute or convalescent COVID-19.

The chain is built from TRBV28 and TRBJ1-5; D call uncertain. Trimming stripped 0 bases from V and 1 base from J, with 10 bases between. CDR3 size: 16 residues. Per germline, CDR1 MDHEN and CDR2 SYDVKM. CDR3 nucleotide sequence: TGTGCCAGCAGTTTATGGGGTAGGGAGAGCAATCAGCCCCAGCATTTT. Amino acid sequence: CASSLWGRESNQPQHF.

The chain employs TRBV5-1 and TRBJ2-2; 8 positions match TRBD2. This CDR3 region has 15 residues. Trimming at V came to 2 bases and at J to 3 bases, leaving 3 bases not matched to a gene. Germline assignment: CDR1 SGHRS and CDR2 YFSETQ. This CDR3 reads CASSLLAADTGELFF. The CDR3 bases are TGCGCCAGCAGCTTACTAGCGGCTGACACCGGGGAGCTGTTTTTT.

This sequence joins TRBV5-5 and TRBJ2-7, with D possibly matching TRBD2 (6 bases). The CDR3 spans 15 residues. Trimming took 4 bases from V and 0 from J, leaving 14 bases between them. Germline assignment: CDR1 SGHKS and CDR2 YYEKEE (reference sequence). The CDR3 DNA reads as TGTGCCAGCAGCGCGGACCCGGGACTCTCCTACGAGCAGTACTTC. It yields the protein CASSADPGLSYEQYF.

The V call is TRBV15, the J call TRBJ2-7; 8 bases are a match to TRBD2. The CDR3 has 12 amino acids. Germline values: CDR1 LNHNV, CDR2 YYDKDF (reference sequence). Trimming at V came to 8 bases and at J to 3 bases, leaving 3 bases not matched to a gene. The CDR3 region has the DNA TGTGCCACCTTTACTAGCGGCTACGAGCAGTACTTC. Protein: CATFTSGYEQYF.

V usage is TRBV6-1 and J usage is TRBJ1-3; 9 bases agree with TRBD1. The CDR3 is 17 amino acids. Germline V CDR1 and CDR2: MNHNS, SASEGT. The V segment lost 4 bases and the J segment 4 bases; nucleotides outside the gene matches: 11. The CDR3 protein is CASSGQNRGLEGNTIYF. In DNA, the CDR3 is TGTGCCAGCAGTGGCCAAAACAGGGGGCTAGAGGGAAACACCATATATTTT.

This chain connects TRBV28 to TRBJ1-6; perhaps TRBD1 as D (6 bases). The germline V gene has CDR1 MDHEN and CDR2 SYDVKM. Trimming took off 4 bases at V and 9 bases at J, with 13 bases between the two ends. This CDR3 has 14 amino acids. The CDR3 sequence is CASSSTGRGSPLHF. The CDR3 nucleotides are TGTGCCAGCAGTTCCACAGGGAGGGGTTCACCCCTCCACTTT.

In its sample, this clone was seen once. The gene calls are TRBV6-6 and TRBJ2-7, with D uncertain. The CDR3 length is 14 residues. From germline, CDR1 is MNHNY and CDR2 SVGAGI (reference sequence). V lost 7 bases and J lost 0, with 13 bases in between. CDR3 amino acids: CASKKAEFSYEQYF. CDR3 nucleotides: TGTGCCAGCAAGAAGGCGGAGTTCTCCTACGAGCAGTACTTC.

Notes on this clone: Other DNA sequences from this sample encode an identical CDR3 as well. The chain couples TRBV11-2 to TRBJ2-3, with D hard to call. The CDR3 sequence is 13 residues long. Trimming stripped 1 base from V and 1 base from J, with 3 bases between. CDR1 SGHAT and CDR2 FQNNGV come from the germline V gene. For the CDR3, the DNA is TGTGCCAGCAGCTTAGCGGGCACAGATACGCAGTATTTT. Its protein product is CASSLAGTDTQYF.

V gene TRBV29-1 combines with J gene TRBJ1-2; D is unclear. CDR1 is SQVTM and CDR2 is ANQGSEA in the germline V gene. V shed 3 bases and J shed 0 bases, with 8 bases lying between them. The CDR3 sequence is 13 residues long. Here the CDR3 reads CSVEERTNYGYTF. The CDR3 DNA reads as TGCAGCGTTGAGGAGAGAACTAACTATGGCTACACCTTC.

This clone was seen once. At the DNA level, this CDR3 is encoded by other sequences in the same sample as well. The genes are TRBV6-5 and TRBJ1-2; 8 positions match TRBD1. V lost 2 bases and J lost 2; bases outside the gene matches: 1. Germline CDR1 reads MNHEY; CDR2 reads SVGAGI. The CDR3 spans 14 residues. The CDR3 sequence: CASSYGTGNYGYTF. For the CDR3, the DNA is TGTGCCAGCAGTTACGGGACAGGAAACTATGGCTACACCTTC.

The rearrangement joins TRBV19 to TRBJ2-7; the D gene is possibly TRBD1 (5 bases). This CDR3 comprises 16 residues. V lost 1 base and J 0 bases, leaving 13 bases between the germline ends. Germline-derived CDR1 and CDR2 are LNHDA and SQIVND (reference sequence). CDR3 in DNA: TGTGCCAGTAGTATAGGACAGCTCAGTTACTCCTACGAGCAGTACTTC. This gives the protein CASSIGQLSYSYEQYF. The full variable domain, its missing parts supplied by reference TRBV19 and TRBJ2-7, is DGGITQSPKYLFRKEGQNVTLSCEQNLNHDAMYWYRQDPGQGLRLIYYSQIVNDFQKGDIAEGYSVSREKKESFPLTVTSAQKNPTAFYLCASSIGQLSYSYEQYFGPGTRLTVT.

This clone was counted once. This sequence joins TRBV5-1 and TRBJ1-2, with 10 bases identical to TRBD1. CDR3 length: 14 amino acids. V lost 2 bases, J lost 6 bases, and 4 bases stayed unmatched. CDR1 and CDR2 (germline): SGHRS, YFSETQ. DNA of the CDR3: TGCGCCAGCAGCTTCGTGGACAGGGGGGATGGCTACACCTTC. It encodes CASSFVDRGDGYTF.

The chain uses TRBV5-8 and TRBJ2-3; D is possibly TRBD1 (5 bases). CDR1 is SGHTS, CDR2 YDEGEE, per germline. With 4 bases removed from V and 0 bases from J, the gap between germline ends came to 12 bases. CDR3 length equals 15 residues. The CDR3: CASSLPGASTDTQYF. The DNA of the CDR3 is TGTGCCAGCAGCCTCCCTGGGGCCAGCACAGATACGCAGTATTTT. The full variable domain, with the rest looked up from reference TRBV5-8 and TRBJ2-3, is EAGVTQSPTHLIKTRGQQATLRCSPISGHTSVYWYQQALGLGLQFLLWYDEGEERNRGNFPPRFSGRQFPNYSSELNVNALELEDSALYLCASSLPGASTDTQYFGPGTRLTVL.

The gene calls are TRBV19 and TRBJ1-1; D unresolved. Germline assignment: CDR1 LNHDA and CDR2 SQIVND (reference sequence). Deletions cut 6 bases from V and 0 bases from J, with 17 bases between. CDR3 length equals 16 residues. CDR3 nucleotide sequence: TGTGCCAGTAGCCCGGTGGGGAGACAACTGAACACTGAAGCTTTCTTT. It is translated as CASSPVGRQLNTEAFF.

The chain links TRBV4-1 to TRBJ2-5; D perhaps matches TRBD1 (5 bases). Germline CDR1 is MGHRA and CDR2 is YSYEKL. This CDR3 has 17 residues. Trimming removed 0 bases from V and 2 bases from J, with 16 bases in between. Written as DNA, the CDR3 is TGCGCCAGCAGCCAAGATTACCTTGGGGCAGGGCAAGAGACCCAGTACTTC. This codes for CASSQDYLGAGQETQYF.

This clone was seen a few times. This chain joins TRBV5-4 and TRBJ1-6, with D uncertain. V was trimmed by 0 bases and J by 5 bases, leaving 9 bases between them. Germline CDR1 and CDR2: SGHNT and YYREEE (reference sequence). This CDR3 is 15 amino acids long. Written as DNA, the CDR3 is TGTGCCAGCAGCTTGGCGGGGAAAAATAATTCACCCCTCCACTTT. Its protein is CASSLAGKNNSPLHF. Full variable domain (outside the CDR3, taken from reference TRBV5-4 and TRBJ1-6): ETGVTQSPTHLIKTRGQQVTLRCSSQSGHNTVSWYQQALGQGPQFIFQYYREEENGRGNFPPRFSGLQFPNYSSELNVNALELDDSALYLCASSLAGKNNSPLHFGNGTRLTVT.

The V gene is TRBV3-1 (or the pseudogene TRBV3-2), the J gene TRBJ1-1; TRBD1 agrees at 7 bases. V lost 1 base, J lost 1 base, and 6 bases stayed unmatched. The CDR3 totals 16 residues. Germline CDR1 reads LGHDT; CDR2 reads YNNKEL (reference sequence). CDR3 residues: CASSQVVRDRNTEAFF. In DNA form, the CDR3 reads TGTGCCAGCAGCCAAGTAGTTCGGGACAGGAACACTGAAGCTTTCTTT.